This T cell receptor (beta chain) was recovered during a study of OX40 agonist ivuxolimab in advanced cancers. Study-wide context: Mean age about 60 years, range about 23 to 80; approximately 80% male. It was permissible to have had prior anti-PD-1, anti-PD-L1 or anti-CTLA-4 therapy, and more than 30% had some. General observations from the study: CD8+ T cells (on average) carried more expanded clones than CD4+ T cells.

V was clipped by 5 bases and J by 2 bases, with 0 bases between them. CDR1 is MDHEN, CDR2 SYDVKM, per germline. The CDR3 runs to 10 residues. Comments on this clone: Its antigen remains unidentified. Other DNA sequences in this specimen translate into the identical CDR3.

Method: immunoSEQ multiplex PCR; TCRdb's copy keeps in-frame clones and lacks some. The top ten clones hold just over 2.5% of a sample with fewer than 90,000 clones, around 87% of them seen once. The clonotype was recovered from an adult with an advanced solid tumor such as melanoma, head and neck, liver or kidney cancer. The rearrangement uses TRBV28 and TRBJ2-5; D unclear. This specimen was CD4+ or CD8+ T cells sorted from blood, taken in a trial of the OX40 agonist ivuxolimab. The CDR3 sequence: CASSQETQYF. The CDR3 DNA reads as TGTGCCAGCAGTCAAGAGACCCAGTACTTC.